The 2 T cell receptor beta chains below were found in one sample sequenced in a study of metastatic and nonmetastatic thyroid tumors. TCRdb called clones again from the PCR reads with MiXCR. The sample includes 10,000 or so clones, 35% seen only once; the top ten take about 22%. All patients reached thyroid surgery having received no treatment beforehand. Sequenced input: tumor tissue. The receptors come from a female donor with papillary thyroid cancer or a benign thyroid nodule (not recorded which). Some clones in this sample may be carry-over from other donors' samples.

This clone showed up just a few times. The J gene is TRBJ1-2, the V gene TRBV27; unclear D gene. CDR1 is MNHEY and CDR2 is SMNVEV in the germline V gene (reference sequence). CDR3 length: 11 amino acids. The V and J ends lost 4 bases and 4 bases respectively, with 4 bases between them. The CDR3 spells CASSWGYGYTF. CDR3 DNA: TGTGCCAGCAGTTGGGGCTATGGCTACACCTTC.

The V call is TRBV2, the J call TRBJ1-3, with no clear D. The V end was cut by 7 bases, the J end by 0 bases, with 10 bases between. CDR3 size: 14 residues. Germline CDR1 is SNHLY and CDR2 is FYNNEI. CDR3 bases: TGTGCCAGCATGCCGGTTCACTCTGGAAACACCATATATTTT. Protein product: CASMPVHSGNTIYF.